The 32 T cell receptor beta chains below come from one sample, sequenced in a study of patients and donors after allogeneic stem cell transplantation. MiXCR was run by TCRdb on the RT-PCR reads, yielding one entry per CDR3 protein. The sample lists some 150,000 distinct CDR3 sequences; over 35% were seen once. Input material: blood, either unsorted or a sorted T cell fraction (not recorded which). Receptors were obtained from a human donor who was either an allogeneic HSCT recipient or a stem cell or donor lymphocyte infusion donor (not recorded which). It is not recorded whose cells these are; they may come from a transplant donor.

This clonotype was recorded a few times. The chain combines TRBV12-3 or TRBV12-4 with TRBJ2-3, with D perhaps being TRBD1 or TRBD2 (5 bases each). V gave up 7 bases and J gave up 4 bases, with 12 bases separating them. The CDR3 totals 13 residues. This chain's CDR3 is CASTYRGADTQYF. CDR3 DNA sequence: TGTGCCAGCACTTATAGAGGGGCAGATACGCAGTATTTT.

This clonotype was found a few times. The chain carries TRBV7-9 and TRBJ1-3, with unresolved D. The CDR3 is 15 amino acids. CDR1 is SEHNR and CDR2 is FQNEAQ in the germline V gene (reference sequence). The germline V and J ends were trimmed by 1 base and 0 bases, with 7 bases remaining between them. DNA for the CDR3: TGTGCCAGCAGCTTAGGGGGAGTCTCTGGAAACACCATATATTTT. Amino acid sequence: CASSLGGVSGNTIYF.

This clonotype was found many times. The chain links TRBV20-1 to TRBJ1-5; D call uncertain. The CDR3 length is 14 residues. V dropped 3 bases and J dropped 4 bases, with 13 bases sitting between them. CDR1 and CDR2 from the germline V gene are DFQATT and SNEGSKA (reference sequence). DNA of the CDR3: TGCAGTGCTAGGGAGACCCCCGGGAATCAGCCCCAGCATTTT. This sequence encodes CSARETPGNQPQHF.

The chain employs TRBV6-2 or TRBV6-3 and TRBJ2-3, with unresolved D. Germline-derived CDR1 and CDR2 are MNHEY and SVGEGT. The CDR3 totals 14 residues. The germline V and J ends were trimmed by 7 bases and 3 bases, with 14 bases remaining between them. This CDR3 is CASTTYSGTDTQYF. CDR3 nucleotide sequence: TGTGCCAGCACTACCTACTCCGGGACAGATACGCAGTATTTT.

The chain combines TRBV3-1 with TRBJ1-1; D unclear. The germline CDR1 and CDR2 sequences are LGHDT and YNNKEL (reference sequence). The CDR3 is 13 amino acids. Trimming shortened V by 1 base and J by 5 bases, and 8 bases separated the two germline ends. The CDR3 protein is CASSQGTFTEAFF. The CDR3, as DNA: TGTGCCAGCAGCCAAGGGACTTTTACTGAAGCTTTCTTT.

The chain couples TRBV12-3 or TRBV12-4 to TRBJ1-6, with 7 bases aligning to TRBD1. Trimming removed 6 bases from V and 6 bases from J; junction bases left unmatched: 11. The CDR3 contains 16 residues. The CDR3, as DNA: TGTGCCAGCAGCCATAAACAGGGGCTTGGTAATTCACCCCTCCACTTT. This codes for CASSHKQGLGNSPLHF.

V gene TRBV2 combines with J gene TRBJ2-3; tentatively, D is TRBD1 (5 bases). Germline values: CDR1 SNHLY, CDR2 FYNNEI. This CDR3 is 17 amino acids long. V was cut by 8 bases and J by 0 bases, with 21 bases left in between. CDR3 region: CASGLTKGLTSTDTQYF. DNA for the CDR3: TGTGCCAGCGGTTTAACAAAGGGGCTTACTAGCACAGATACGCAGTATTTT.

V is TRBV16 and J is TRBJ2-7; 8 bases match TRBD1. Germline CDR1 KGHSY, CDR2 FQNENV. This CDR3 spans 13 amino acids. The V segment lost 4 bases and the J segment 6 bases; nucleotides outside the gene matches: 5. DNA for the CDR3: TGTGCCAGCAGCCGGGACAGGAGCGGCGAGCAGTACTTC. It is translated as CASSRDRSGEQYF.

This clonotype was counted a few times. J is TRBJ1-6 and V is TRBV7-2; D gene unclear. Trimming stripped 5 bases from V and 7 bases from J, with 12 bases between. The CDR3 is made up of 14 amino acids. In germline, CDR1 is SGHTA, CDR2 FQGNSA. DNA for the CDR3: TGTGCCAGCAGCCCCCTCGGATTCAATTCACCCCTCCACTTT. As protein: CASSPLGFNSPLHF.

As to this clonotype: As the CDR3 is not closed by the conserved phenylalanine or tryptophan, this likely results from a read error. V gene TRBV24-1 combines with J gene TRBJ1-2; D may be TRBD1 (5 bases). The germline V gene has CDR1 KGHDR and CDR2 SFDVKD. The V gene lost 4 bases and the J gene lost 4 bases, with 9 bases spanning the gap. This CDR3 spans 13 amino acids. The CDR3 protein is CATSEERGYGYTL. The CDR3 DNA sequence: TGTGCCACCAGTGAGGAGAGGGGCTATGGCTACACCCTC.

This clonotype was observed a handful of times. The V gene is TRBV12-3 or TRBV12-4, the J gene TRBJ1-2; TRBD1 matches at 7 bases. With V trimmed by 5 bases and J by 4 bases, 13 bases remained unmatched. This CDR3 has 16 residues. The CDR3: CASSNQQQGHPYGYTF. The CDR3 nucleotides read TGTGCCAGCAGTAACCAGCAACAGGGGCATCCCTATGGCTACACCTTC.

CDR3 in amino acids: CASSLSGPGPRGNSPLHF. CDR3 coding DNA: TGTGCCAGCAGTTTATCGGGTCCGGGGCCCAGGGGTAATTCACCCCTCCACTTT. V gene TRBV27 combines with J gene TRBJ1-6; D possibly corresponds to TRBD1 (6 bases). CDR1 is MNHEY, CDR2 SMNVEV, per germline (reference sequence). The CDR3 has 18 amino acids. Trimming removed 0 bases at V and 6 bases at J, with 18 bases between.

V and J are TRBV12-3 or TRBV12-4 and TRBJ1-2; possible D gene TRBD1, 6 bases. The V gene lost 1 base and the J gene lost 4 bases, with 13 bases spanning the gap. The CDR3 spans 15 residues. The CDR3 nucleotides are TGTGCCAGCAGTTTAGAAGCGGACAGCCCCTATGGCTACACCTTC. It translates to CASSLEADSPYGYTF.

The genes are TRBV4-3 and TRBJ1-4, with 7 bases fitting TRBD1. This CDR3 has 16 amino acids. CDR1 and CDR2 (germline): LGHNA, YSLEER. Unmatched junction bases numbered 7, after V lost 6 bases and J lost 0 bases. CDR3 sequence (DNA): TGCGCCAGCAGTCCGACAGGGAGCCCAACTAATGAAAAACTGTTTTTT. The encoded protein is CASSPTGSPTNEKLFF.

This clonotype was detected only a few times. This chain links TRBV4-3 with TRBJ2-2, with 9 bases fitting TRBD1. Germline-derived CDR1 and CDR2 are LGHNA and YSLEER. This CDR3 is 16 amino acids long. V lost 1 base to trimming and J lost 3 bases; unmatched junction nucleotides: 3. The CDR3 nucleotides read TGCGCCAGCAGCCAAGTGGGACAGGGACACACCGGGGAGCTGTTTTTT. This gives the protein CASSQVGQGHTGELFF.

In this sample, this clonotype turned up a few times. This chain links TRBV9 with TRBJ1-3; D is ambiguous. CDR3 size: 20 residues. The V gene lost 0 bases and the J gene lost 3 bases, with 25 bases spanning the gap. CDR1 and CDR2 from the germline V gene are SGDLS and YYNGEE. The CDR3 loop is CASSVASDSSFSSDGNTIYF. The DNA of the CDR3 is TGTGCCAGCAGCGTAGCTTCGGATTCGAGTTTTTCTTCGGATGGAAACACCATATATTTT.

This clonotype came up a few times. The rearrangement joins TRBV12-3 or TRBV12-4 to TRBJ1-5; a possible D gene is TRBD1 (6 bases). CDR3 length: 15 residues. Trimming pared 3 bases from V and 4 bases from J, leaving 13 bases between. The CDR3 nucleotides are TGTGCCAGCAGTTTCGGGGGGCCCTCAAATCAGCCCCAGCATTTT. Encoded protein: CASSFGGPSNQPQHF.

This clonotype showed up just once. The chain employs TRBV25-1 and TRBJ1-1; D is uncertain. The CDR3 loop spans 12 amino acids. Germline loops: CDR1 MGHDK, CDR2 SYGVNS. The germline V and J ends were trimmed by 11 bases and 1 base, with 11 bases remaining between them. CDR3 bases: TGTGCCGGCAATCAAGCGAACACTGAAGCTTTCTTT. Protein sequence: CAGNQANTEAFF.

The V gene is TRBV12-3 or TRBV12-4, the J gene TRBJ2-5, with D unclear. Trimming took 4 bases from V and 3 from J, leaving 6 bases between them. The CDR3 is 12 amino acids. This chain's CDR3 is CASSWAKETQYF. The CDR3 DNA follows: TGTGCCAGCAGTTGGGCGAAAGAGACCCAGTACTTC.

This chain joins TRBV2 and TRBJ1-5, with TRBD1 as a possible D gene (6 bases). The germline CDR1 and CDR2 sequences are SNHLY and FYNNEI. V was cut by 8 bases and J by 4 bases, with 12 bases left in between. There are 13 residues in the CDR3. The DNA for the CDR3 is TGTGCCAGCCTGGGGGGGCGGAATCAGCCCCAGCATTTT. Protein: CASLGGRNQPQHF.

The DNA for the CDR3 is TGCAGCGTTGAACTAGGTACAGGGGGCTTGGGGCCTGAAGCTTTCTTT. Translating gives CSVELGTGGLGPEAFF. The V gene is TRBV29-1, the J gene TRBJ1-1, with 9 bases matching TRBD1. The CDR3 length is 16 residues. Germline lookup yields CDR1 SQVTM and CDR2 ANQGSEA. V dropped 2 bases and J dropped 6; count of bases not matched to a gene: 13.

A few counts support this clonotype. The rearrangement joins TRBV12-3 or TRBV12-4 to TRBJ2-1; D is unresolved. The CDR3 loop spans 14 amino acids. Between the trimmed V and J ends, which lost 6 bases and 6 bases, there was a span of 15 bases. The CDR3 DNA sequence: TGTGCCAGCAGGCCCCTCACACCCCTCAATGAGCAGTTCTTC. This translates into CASRPLTPLNEQFF.

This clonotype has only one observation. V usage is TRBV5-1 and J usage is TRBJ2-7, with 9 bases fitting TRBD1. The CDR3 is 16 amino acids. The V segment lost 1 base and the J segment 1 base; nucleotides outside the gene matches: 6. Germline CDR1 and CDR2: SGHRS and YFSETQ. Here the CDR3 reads CASSLWTGVTSYEQYF. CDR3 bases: TGCGCCAGCAGCTTGTGGACAGGGGTTACTTCCTACGAGCAGTACTTC. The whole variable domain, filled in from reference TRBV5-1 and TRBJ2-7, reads KAGVTQTPRYLIKTRGQQVTLSCSPISGHRSVSWYQQTPGQGLQFLFEYFSETQRNKGNFPGRFSGRQFSNSRSEMNVSTLELGDSALYLCASSLWTGVTSYEQYFGPGTRLTVT.

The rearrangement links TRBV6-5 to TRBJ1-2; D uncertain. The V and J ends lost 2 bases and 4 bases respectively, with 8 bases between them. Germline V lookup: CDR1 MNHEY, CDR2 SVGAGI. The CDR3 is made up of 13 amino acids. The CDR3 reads CASSYRALYGYTF. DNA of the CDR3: TGTGCCAGCAGTTACCGAGCCCTCTATGGCTACACCTTC.

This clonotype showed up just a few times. For the CDR3, the DNA is TGTGCCAGCAGCTTAGGCAACCCAAGAGCTTTCTTT. This codes for CASSLGNPRAFF. The chain recombines TRBV11-2 with TRBJ1-1; D is ambiguous. V dropped 1 base and J dropped 10 bases, with 10 bases sitting between them. The germline gives CDR1 SGHAT, CDR2 FQNNGV. The CDR3 contains 12 residues.

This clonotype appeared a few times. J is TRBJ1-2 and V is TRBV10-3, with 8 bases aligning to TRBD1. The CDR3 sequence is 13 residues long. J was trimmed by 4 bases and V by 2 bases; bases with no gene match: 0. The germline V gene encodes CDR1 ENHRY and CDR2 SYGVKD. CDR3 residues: CAISEGTGYGYTF. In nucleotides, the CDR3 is TGTGCCATCAGTGAGGGGACAGGCTATGGCTACACCTTC.

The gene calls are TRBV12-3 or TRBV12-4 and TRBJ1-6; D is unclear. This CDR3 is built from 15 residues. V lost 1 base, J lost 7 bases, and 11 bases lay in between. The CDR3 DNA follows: TGTGCCAGCAGTTTAGGGAACAGCCTAAATTCACCCCTCCACTTT. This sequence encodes CASSLGNSLNSPLHF.

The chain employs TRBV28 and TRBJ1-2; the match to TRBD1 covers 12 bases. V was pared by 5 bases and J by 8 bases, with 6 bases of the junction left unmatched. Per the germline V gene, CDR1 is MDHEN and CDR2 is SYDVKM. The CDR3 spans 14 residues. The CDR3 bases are TGTGCCAGCAGTCAGCCTGGGACAGGGGGCGGCTACACCTTC. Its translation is CASSQPGTGGGYTF.

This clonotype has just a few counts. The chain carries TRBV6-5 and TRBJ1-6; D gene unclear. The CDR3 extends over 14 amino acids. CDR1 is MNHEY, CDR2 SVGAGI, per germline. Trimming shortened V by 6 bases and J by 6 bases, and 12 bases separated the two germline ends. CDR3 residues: CASSSVPFNSPLHF. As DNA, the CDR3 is TGTGCCAGCAGCTCGGTCCCATTTAATTCACCCCTCCACTTT.

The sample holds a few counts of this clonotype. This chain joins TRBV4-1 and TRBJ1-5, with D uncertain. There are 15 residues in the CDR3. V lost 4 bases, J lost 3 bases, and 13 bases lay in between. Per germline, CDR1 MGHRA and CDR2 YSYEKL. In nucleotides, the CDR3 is TGCGCCAGCAGCCCAACGGCCCTATTCAATCAGCCCCAGCATTTT. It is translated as CASSPTALFNQPQHF.

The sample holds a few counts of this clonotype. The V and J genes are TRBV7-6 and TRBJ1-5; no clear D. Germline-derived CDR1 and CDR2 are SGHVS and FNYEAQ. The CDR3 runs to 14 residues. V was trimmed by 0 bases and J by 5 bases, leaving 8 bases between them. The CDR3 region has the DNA TGTGCCAGCAGCTTAGCAGGGTCCGATCAGCCCCAGCATTTT. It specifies CASSLAGSDQPQHF.

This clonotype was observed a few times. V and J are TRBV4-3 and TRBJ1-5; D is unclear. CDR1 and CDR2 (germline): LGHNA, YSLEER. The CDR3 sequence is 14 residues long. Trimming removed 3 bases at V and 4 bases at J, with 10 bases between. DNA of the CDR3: TGCGCCAGCAGCCATGGCGTAGGAAATCAGCCCCAGCATTTT. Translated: CASSHGVGNQPQHF.